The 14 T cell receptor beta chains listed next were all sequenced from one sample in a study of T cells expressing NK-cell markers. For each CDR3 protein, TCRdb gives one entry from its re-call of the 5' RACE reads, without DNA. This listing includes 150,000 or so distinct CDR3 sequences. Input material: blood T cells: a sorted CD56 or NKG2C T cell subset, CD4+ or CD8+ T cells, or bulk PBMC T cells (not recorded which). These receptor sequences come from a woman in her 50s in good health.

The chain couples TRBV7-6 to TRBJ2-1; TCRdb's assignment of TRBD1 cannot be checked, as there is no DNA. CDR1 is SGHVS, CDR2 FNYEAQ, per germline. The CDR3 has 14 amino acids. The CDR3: CASSPDRGPIEQFF.

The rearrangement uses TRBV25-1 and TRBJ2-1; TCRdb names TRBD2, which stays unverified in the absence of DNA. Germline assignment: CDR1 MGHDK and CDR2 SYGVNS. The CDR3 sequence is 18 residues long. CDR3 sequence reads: CASSERAGGLVSYNEQFF.

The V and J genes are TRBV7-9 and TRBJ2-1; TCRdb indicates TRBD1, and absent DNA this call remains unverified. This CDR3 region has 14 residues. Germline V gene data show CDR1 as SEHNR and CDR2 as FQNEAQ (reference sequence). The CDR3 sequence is CASSLGDPENEQFF.

CDR3 sequence: CASSMTSGRHTGELFF. The V gene is TRBV7-9, the J gene TRBJ2-2; with no DNA, the TCRdb D assignment of TRBD2 cannot be verified. Germline CDR1 SEHNR, CDR2 FQNEAQ (reference sequence). The CDR3 consists of 16 residues.

CDR3 amino acids: CASSQGDYTQETQYF. The chain is built from TRBV3-1 and TRBJ2-5; TCRdb gives TRBD2 as the D gene, but with no DNA this cannot be confirmed. This CDR3 is 15 amino acids long. Germline V gives CDR1 LGHDT, CDR2 YNNKEL (reference sequence).

The CDR3 here is CSAVDSSYNEQFF. V is TRBV29-1 and J is TRBJ2-1. The CDR3 extends over 13 amino acids. Germline V gives CDR1 SQVTM, CDR2 ANQGSEA.

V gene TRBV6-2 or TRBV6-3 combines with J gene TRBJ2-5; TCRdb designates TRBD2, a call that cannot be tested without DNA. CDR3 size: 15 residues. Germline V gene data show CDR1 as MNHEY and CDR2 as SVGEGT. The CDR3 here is CASSYSGLAWETQYF.

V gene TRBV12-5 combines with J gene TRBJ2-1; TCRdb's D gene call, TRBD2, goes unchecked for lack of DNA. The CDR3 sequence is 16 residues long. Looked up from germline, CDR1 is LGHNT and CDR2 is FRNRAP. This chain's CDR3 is CASGLVRGGSADEQFF.

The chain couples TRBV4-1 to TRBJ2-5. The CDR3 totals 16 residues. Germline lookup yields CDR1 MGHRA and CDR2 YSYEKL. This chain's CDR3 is CASSQDLASGRETQYF.

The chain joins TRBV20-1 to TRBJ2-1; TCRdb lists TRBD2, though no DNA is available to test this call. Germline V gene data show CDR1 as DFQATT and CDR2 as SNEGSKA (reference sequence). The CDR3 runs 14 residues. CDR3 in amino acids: CSARDYRFDNEQFF.

The CDR3 is CASSPSLEQFF. This chain joins TRBV5-5 and TRBJ2-1; TCRdb reports TRBD1, a call that lacks DNA to check it against. The V gene's germline CDR1 is SGHKS and CDR2 YYEKEE (reference sequence). The CDR3 totals 11 residues.

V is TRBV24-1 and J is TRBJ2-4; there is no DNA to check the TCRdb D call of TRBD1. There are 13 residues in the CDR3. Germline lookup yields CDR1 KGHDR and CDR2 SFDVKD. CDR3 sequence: CATSETGPNIQYF.

Here the CDR3 reads CASSPGHNEQFF. V usage is TRBV14 and J usage is TRBJ2-1. CDR1 SGHDN and CDR2 FVKESK come from the germline V gene. This CDR3 spans 12 amino acids.

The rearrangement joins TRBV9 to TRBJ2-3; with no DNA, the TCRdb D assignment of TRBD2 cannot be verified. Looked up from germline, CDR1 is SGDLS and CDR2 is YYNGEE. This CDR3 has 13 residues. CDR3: CASTTGDTDTQYF. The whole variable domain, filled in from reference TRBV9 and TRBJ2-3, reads DSGVTQTPKHLITATGQRVTLRCSPRSGDLSVYWYQQSLDQGLQFLIQYYNGEERAKGNILERFSAQQFPDLHSELNLSSLELGDSALYFCASTTGDTDTQYFGPGTRLTVL.